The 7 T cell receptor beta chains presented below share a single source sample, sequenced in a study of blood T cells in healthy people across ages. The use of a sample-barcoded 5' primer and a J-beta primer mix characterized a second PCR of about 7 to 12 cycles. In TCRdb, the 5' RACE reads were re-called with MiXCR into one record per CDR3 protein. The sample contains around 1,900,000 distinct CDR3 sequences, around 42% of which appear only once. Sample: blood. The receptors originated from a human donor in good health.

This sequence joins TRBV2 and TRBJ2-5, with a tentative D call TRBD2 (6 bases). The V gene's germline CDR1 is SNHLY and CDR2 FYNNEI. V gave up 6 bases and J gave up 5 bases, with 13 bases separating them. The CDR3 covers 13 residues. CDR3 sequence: CASRDGGAETQYF. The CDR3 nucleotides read TGTGCCAGCAGGGACGGAGGGGCGGAGACCCAGTACTTC.

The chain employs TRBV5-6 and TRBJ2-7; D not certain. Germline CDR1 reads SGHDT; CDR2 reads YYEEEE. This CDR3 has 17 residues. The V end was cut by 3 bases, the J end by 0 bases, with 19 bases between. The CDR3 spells CASSSRSGPVHSYEQYF. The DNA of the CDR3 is TGTGCCAGCAGCTCGCGGTCCGGACCGGTGCACTCCTACGAGCAGTACTTC.

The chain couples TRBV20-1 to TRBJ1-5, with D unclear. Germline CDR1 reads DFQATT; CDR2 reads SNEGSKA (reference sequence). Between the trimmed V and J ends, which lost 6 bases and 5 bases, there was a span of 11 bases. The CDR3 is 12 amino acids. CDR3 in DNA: TGCAGTGCAGGGAGGATTGATCAGCCCCAGCATTTT. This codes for CSAGRIDQPQHF.

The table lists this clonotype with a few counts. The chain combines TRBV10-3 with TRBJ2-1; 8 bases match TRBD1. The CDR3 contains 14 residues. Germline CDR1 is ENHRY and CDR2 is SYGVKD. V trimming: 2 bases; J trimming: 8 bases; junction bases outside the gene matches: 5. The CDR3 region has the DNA TGTGCCATCAGTGAGATCAGGGGGCGTTATGAGCAGTTCTTC. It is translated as CAISEIRGRYEQFF.

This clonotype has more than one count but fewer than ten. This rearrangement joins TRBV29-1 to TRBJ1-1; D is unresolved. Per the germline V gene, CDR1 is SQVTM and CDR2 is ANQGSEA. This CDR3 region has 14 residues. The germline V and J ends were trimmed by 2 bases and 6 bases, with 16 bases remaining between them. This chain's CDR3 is CSVEMRAGGSEAFF. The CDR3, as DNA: TGCAGCGTTGAAATGAGAGCCGGAGGTTCTGAAGCTTTCTTT.

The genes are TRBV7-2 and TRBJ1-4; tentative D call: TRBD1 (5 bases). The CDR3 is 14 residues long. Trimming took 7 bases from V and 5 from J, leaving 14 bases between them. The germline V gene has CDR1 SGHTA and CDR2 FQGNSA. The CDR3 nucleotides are TGTGCCAGCACCCCCGGGGCTGGCAATGAAAAACTGTTTTTT. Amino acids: CASTPGAGNEKLFF.

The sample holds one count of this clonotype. The CDR3 reads CAWSVGGQIRYEQYF. CDR3 nucleotide sequence: TGTGCCTGGAGTGTCGGGGGACAAATTCGGTACGAGCAGTACTTC. The chain uses TRBV30 and TRBJ2-7; D may correspond to TRBD1 or TRBD2 (6 bases each). The CDR3 is 15 amino acids. Trimming removed 0 bases from V and 4 bases from J, with 16 bases in between. CDR1 is GTSNPN and CDR2 is SVGIG in the germline V gene (reference sequence).